A single T cell receptor (beta chain) is shown here with its context. Its specificity is unknown. Data came from immunoSEQ multiplex PCR; TCRdb stores just in-frame clones and leaves some out. The sample carries 45,000 to 55,000 clones, around 84% recorded once. This specimen comes from a study of a mutant IDH1 vaccine in newly diagnosed glioma. Study at large: Either 4-6 weeks after radiotherapy alone or alongside temozolomide, vaccination was begun. Antecedent treatment encompassed radiotherapy, temozolomide, or their combination; the majority received both. Study conclusions and caveats: Whatever changes occurred in top peripheral T cell clonotypes seemed unrelated to pseudoprogression.

The germline gives CDR1 LNHDA, CDR2 SQIVND (reference sequence). This CDR3 contains 14 residues. V lost 5 bases to trimming and J lost 4 bases, with 15 bases between them. The time point was: week 47, end of study. All doses held 300 ug of mutant IDH1 20-mer peptide, with topical imiquimod. Eight vaccinations went to patients in weeks 1, 3, 5, 7, 11, 15, 19, 23. Sequencing used PBMCs, obtained from a glioma patient whose treatment included an IDH1 peptide vaccine. This rearrangement joins TRBV19 to TRBJ2-7, with a possible D match to TRBD2 (6 bases). This sequence originates from a woman aged 30 to 39 with glioma. Some clones in this sample may be carry-over from other donors' samples. The CDR3 reads CASSPLTRGYEQYF. The CDR3 region has the DNA TGTGCCAGTAGTCCACTGACTAGGGGATACGAGCAGTACTTC.